These 28 T cell receptor beta chains were sequenced from one sample in a study of siplizumab effects on memory and regulatory T cells. The data were produced by immunoSEQ multiplex PCR, yet TCRdb's version contains in-frame clones alone and is incomplete. The sample includes around 15,000 clones, around 46% of them seen just once. It was at 37°C and for more than 5 days that the mixed lymphocyte reaction cells were cocultured. These receptors are not linked to any known antigen. Sequences were obtained from CFSE-low (dividing) CD4+ T cells sorted from an allogeneic mixed lymphocyte reaction. These receptors all stem from a human donor in good health; the cells came from an allogeneic mixed lymphocyte reaction. Some clones in this sample may be carry-over from other donors' samples.

This chain uses TRBV19 with TRBJ2-3, with unresolved D. The CDR3 has 16 residues. Trimming left V 0 bases short and J 2 bases short, with 12 bases between. The V gene's germline CDR1 is LNHDA and CDR2 SQIVND (reference sequence). The CDR3 region has the DNA TGTGCCAGTAGTATAGAACAGCCATCCTTCACAGATACGCAGTATTTT. Translated: CASSIEQPSFTDTQYF.

V and J are TRBV4-1 and TRBJ1-2, with TRBD1 matching 7 bases. The germline V gene has CDR1 MGHRA and CDR2 YSYEKL. The CDR3 covers 15 residues. Trimming at V came to 0 bases and at J to 5 bases, leaving 6 bases not matched to a gene. The CDR3 DNA sequence: TGCGCCAGCAGCCAAGACGAGGACAGGATTTATGGCTACACCTTC. Its translation: CASSQDEDRIYGYTF.

The count of this clone is one. This chain uses TRBV18 with TRBJ1-2, with D perhaps matching TRBD1 (5 bases). The CDR3 is made up of 15 amino acids. Trimming stripped 8 bases from V and 4 bases from J, with 20 bases between. CDR1 is KGHSH, CDR2 LQKENI, per germline. The CDR3 loop is CASAIPGGTSYGYTF. The CDR3 nucleotides are TGTGCCAGCGCCATCCCCGGCGGGACGAGCTATGGCTACACCTTC.

This rearrangement joins TRBV7-3 to TRBJ2-1, with D unclear. The V end lost 5 bases, the J end lost 6 bases, and 17 bases lay between the germline ends. The CDR3 is 15 residues long. The germline CDR1 and CDR2 sequences are SGHTA and FQGTGA. The CDR3 nucleotides are TGTGCCAGCAGCCCAAACCCGGTTAGCTCCAATGAGCAGTTCTTC. It is translated as CASSPNPVSSNEQFF.

The table lists this clone with a few counts. This chain links TRBV19 with TRBJ2-1; 15 nucleotides align to TRBD2. Germline V gene sequence: CDR1 LNHDA, CDR2 SQIVND (reference sequence). This CDR3 has 18 amino acids. V lost 4 bases to trimming and J lost 0 bases; unmatched junction nucleotides: 4. The CDR3 coding sequence is TGTGCCAGTAGTACGGGGACTAGCGGGAGGAGCTCCTACAATGAGCAGTTCTTC. Translated: CASSTGTSGRSSYNEQFF.

The chain uses TRBV7-9 and TRBJ2-3, with D hard to call. The germline CDR1 and CDR2 sequences are SEHNR and FQNEAQ (reference sequence). The ends were cut back, 0 bases at V and 1 base at J, with 11 bases in the middle. CDR3 length: 16 residues. The CDR3 coding sequence is TGTGCCAGCAGCTTAGCTAGAGCAGCGCGCACAGATACGCAGTATTTT. Translating it yields CASSLARAARTDTQYF. The whole variable domain, filled in from reference TRBV7-9 and TRBJ2-3, reads DTGVSQNPRHKITKRGQNVTFRCDPISEHNRLYWYRQTLGQGPEFLTYFQNEAQLEKSRLLSDRFSAERPKGSFSTLEIQRTEQGDSAMYLCASSLARAARTDTQYFGPGTRLTVL.

Relative to its sample, this clone is medium-sized. J is TRBJ2-7 and V is TRBV5-1; D is undetermined. The CDR3 totals 12 residues. V dropped 2 bases and J dropped 0 bases, with 3 bases sitting between them. Germline lookup yields CDR1 SGHRS and CDR2 YFSETQ. The CDR3, as DNA: TGCGCCAGCAGCTTTAGCTCCTACGAGCAGTACTTC. It specifies CASSFSSYEQYF. The full variable domain, completed using reference TRBV5-1 and TRBJ2-7, is KAGVTQTPRYLIKTRGQQVTLSCSPISGHRSVSWYQQTPGQGLQFLFEYFSETQRNKGNFPGRFSGRQFSNSRSEMNVSTLELGDSALYLCASSFSSYEQYFGPGTRLTVT.

V and J are TRBV7-1 and TRBJ1-1, with TRBD1 identical over 7 bases. TRBV7-1 is an open reading frame whose function is uncertain. This CDR3 is built from 14 residues. After removal of 5 bases from V and 1 base from J, the junction contained 4 bases not matched to a gene. Here the CDR3 DNA reads TGTGCCAGCAGCATCGGGACAGCGAACACTGAAGCTTTCTTT. Its translation is CASSIGTANTEAFF.

The gene calls are TRBV6-1 and TRBJ2-2; D is perhaps TRBD1 (6 bases). Germline V gene data show CDR1 as MNHNS and CDR2 as SASEGT. There are 15 residues in the CDR3. The germline V and J ends were trimmed by 4 bases and 1 base, with 10 bases remaining between them. CDR3 bases: TGTGCCAGCAGTGTAGCCAGGGGGAACACCGGGGAGCTGTTTTTT. Translation gives CASSVARGNTGELFF.

V gene TRBV28 combines with J gene TRBJ2-4; possible D gene TRBD2, 6 bases. The ends were cut back, 5 bases at V and 0 bases at J, with 11 bases in the middle. The CDR3 totals 15 residues. The V gene's germline CDR1 is MDHEN and CDR2 SYDVKM. Written as DNA, the CDR3 is TGTGCCAGCAGTCCCTGGGACTTAGCCAAAAACATTCAGTACTTC. Encoded protein: CASSPWDLAKNIQYF.

The sample holds a few counts of this clone. This chain connects TRBV29-1 to TRBJ1-1, with D unresolved. V was pared by 4 bases and J by 10 bases, with 16 bases between. From germline, CDR1 is SQVTM and CDR2 ANQGSEA. The CDR3 covers 12 residues. This CDR3 is CSVVFDREGAFF. The DNA for the CDR3 is TGCAGCGTTGTCTTTGACCGAGAGGGAGCTTTCTTT.

The V call is TRBV28, the J call TRBJ1-2; D may be TRBD1 (5 bases). V was pared by 6 bases and J by 4 bases, with 15 bases between. Germline CDR1 MDHEN, CDR2 SYDVKM. The CDR3 runs 14 residues. CDR3 residues: CASRGTGGPYGYTF. The CDR3 DNA sequence: TGTGCCAGCAGAGGAACCGGGGGTCCCTATGGCTACACCTTC.

This clone was observed a handful of times. The chain has TRBV14 and TRBJ2-5; TRBD2 agrees at 9 bases. The CDR3 is 13 residues long. Looked up from germline, CDR1 is SGHDN and CDR2 is FVKESK. Trimming at V came to 9 bases and at J to 1 base, leaving 3 bases not matched to a gene. The CDR3 region is CARAGGLQETQYF. In DNA form, the CDR3 reads TGTGCCAGGGCGGGGGGGCTCCAAGAGACCCAGTACTTC.

This clone was counted a few times. The chain uses TRBV18 and TRBJ2-7; D might be TRBD1 or TRBD2, each matching 6 bases. Germline V gives CDR1 KGHSH, CDR2 LQKENI. The CDR3 runs to 15 residues. Trimming left V 3 bases short and J 7 bases short, with 19 bases between. The CDR3 bases are TGTGCCAGCTCACCTGGAGGGGGTGTGACCCATGAGCAGTACTTC. It specifies CASSPGGGVTHEQYF. Looking up the rest from reference TRBV18 and TRBJ2-7 gives the full variable domain: NAGVMQNPRHLVRRRGQEARLRCSPMKGHSHVYWYRQLPEEGLKFMVYLQKENIIDESGMPKERFSAEFPKEGPSILRIQQVVRGDSAAYFCASSPGGGVTHEQYFGPGTRLTVT.

The chain carries TRBV19 and TRBJ2-3, with D possibly being TRBD1 or TRBD2 (5 bases each). This CDR3 has 14 amino acids. Germline V gene data show CDR1 as LNHDA and CDR2 as SQIVND (reference sequence). Trimming shortened V by 1 base and J by 3 bases, and 8 bases separated the two germline ends. Here the CDR3 reads CASSIARETDTQYF. The CDR3 region has the DNA TGTGCCAGTAGTATAGCCAGGGAGACAGATACGCAGTATTTT. The whole variable domain, remainder taken from reference TRBV19 and TRBJ2-3, is DGGITQSPKYLFRKEGQNVTLSCEQNLNHDAMYWYRQDPGQGLRLIYYSQIVNDFQKGDIAEGYSVSREKKESFPLTVTSAQKNPTAFYLCASSIARETDTQYFGPGTRLTVL.

The rearrangement uses TRBV6-6 and TRBJ1-2, with TRBD1 matching 7 bases. Germline lookup yields CDR1 MNHNY and CDR2 SVGAGI (reference sequence). V was clipped by 2 bases and J by 4 bases; unmatched bases: 4. This CDR3 comprises 14 residues. Here the CDR3 DNA reads TGTGCCAGCAGTTACACAGGGGACCTCTATGGCTACACCTTC. Translated: CASSYTGDLYGYTF.

This clone has more than one count but fewer than ten. The rearrangement links TRBV6-5 to TRBJ2-7; the D gene is possibly TRBD1 (5 bases). CDR3 length equals 13 residues. The V gene's germline CDR1 is MNHEY and CDR2 SVGAGI. Trimming shortened V by 7 bases and J by 2 bases, and 12 bases separated the two germline ends. The CDR3 sequence: CASTTALTYEQYF. CDR3 DNA: TGTGCCAGCACGACAGCCCTAACCTACGAGCAGTACTTC.

This clone has just a few counts. CDR3 in DNA: TGCGCCAGCAGCCACGGACTAGCGGGAGGGCCAAGAGGCGTGGGAGAGACCCAGTACTTC. Translated: CASSHGLAGGPRGVGETQYF. The chain recombines TRBV5-1 with TRBJ2-5; 15 bases line up with TRBD2. Germline CDR1 and CDR2: SGHRS and YFSETQ. This CDR3 contains 20 residues. V trimming: 4 bases; J trimming: 4 bases; junction bases outside the gene matches: 17.

By share, this clone ranks as medium-sized (0.01 to 0.1%). V usage is TRBV6-1 and J usage is TRBJ2-2; D might be TRBD1 (5 bases). Trimming took off 3 bases at V and 7 bases at J, with 12 bases between the two ends. In germline, CDR1 is MNHNS, CDR2 SASEGT. This CDR3 spans 14 amino acids. CDR3 residues: CASSERQGGGELFF. The CDR3 DNA reads TGTGCCAGCAGTGAGAGGCAGGGCGGCGGGGAGCTGTTTTTT.

CDR3 in amino acids: CASSLAGGSYNEQFF. CDR3 bases: TGTGCCAGCAGCTTAGCGGGAGGTTCATACAATGAGCAGTTCTTC. V gene TRBV11-3 combines with J gene TRBJ2-1, with 7 bases aligning to TRBD2. Unmatched junction bases numbered 4, after V lost 1 base and J lost 4 bases. Germline CDR1 is SGHNT and CDR2 is YENEEA. This CDR3 contains 15 residues.

The chain carries TRBV27 and TRBJ2-2; TRBD2 matches at 7 bases. Germline CDR1 and CDR2: MNHEY and SMNVEV (reference sequence). V was clipped by 2 bases and J by 3 bases; unmatched bases: 0. CDR3 length: 14 amino acids. The CDR3 DNA is TGTGCCAGCAGTTTACTAGCGGACACCGGGGAGCTGTTTTTT. Protein sequence: CASSLLADTGELFF.

V usage is TRBV2 and J usage is TRBJ2-3, with a possible D match to TRBD1 (7 bases). V lost 6 bases and J lost 2, with 15 bases in between. This CDR3 contains 15 residues. Germline lookup yields CDR1 SNHLY and CDR2 FYNNEI. The CDR3 DNA reads as TGTGCCAGCAGGCAGGGGGGCGTCAACACAGATACGCAGTATTTT. The encoded protein is CASRQGGVNTDTQYF.

The rearrangement joins TRBV2 to TRBJ1-6; unclear D gene. Trimming pared 6 bases from V and 6 bases from J, leaving 9 bases between. Germline V gene lookup returns CDR1 SNHLY and CDR2 FYNNEI. The CDR3 spans 13 residues. The CDR3 spells CASRSTSNSPLHF. CDR3 DNA sequence: TGTGCCAGCAGGAGTACTTCTAATTCACCCCTCCACTTT. Using reference TRBV2 and TRBJ1-6 for the parts outside the CDR3, the full variable domain is EPEVTQTPSHQVTQMGQEVILRCVPISNHLYFYWYRQILGQKVEFLVSFYNNEISEKSEIFDDQFSVERPDGSNFTLKIRSTKLEDSAMYFCASRSTSNSPLHFGNGTRLTVT.

The CDR3 DNA sequence: TGTGCCAGCAGCGTAGTCCCCCGGACAGGGGGCTACAATGAGCAGTTCTTC. Residues: CASSVVPRTGGYNEQFF. This chain uses TRBV9 with TRBJ2-1; 10 bases are a match to TRBD1. There are 17 residues in the CDR3. Looked up from germline, CDR1 is SGDLS and CDR2 is YYNGEE. V shed 0 bases and J 3 bases; nucleotides not matched to a gene: 6. Full variable domain (missing parts from reference TRBV9 and TRBJ2-1): DSGVTQTPKHLITATGQRVTLRCSPRSGDLSVYWYQQSLDQGLQFLIQYYNGEERAKGNILERFSAQQFPDLHSELNLSSLELGDSALYFCASSVVPRTGGYNEQFFGPGTRLTVL.

This chain connects TRBV19 to TRBJ2-1, with 13 positions matching TRBD2. The CDR3 covers 15 residues. Germline CDR1 and CDR2: LNHDA and SQIVND (reference sequence). The J segment lost 5 bases and the V segment lost 4 bases, leaving 2 bases of the junction unmatched. CDR3 DNA: TGTGCCAGTAGTAGTGGACTAGCGGGAGACAATGAGCAGTTCTTC. This encodes CASSSGLAGDNEQFF.

V is TRBV28 and J is TRBJ1-2; TRBD1 aligns across 7 bases. V trimming: 7 bases; J trimming: 4 bases; junction bases outside the gene matches: 9. This CDR3 has 14 residues. The germline V gene encodes CDR1 MDHEN and CDR2 SYDVKM. The CDR3 sequence: CASKTTGAGYGYTF. CDR3 sequence (DNA): TGTGCCAGCAAAACCACAGGGGCCGGCTATGGCTACACCTTC.

This clone was seen once. The V and J genes are TRBV13 and TRBJ1-5; D is unresolved. The V and J ends lost 3 bases and 9 bases respectively, with 12 bases between them. Per the germline V gene, CDR1 is PRHDT and CDR2 is FYEKMQ (reference sequence). This CDR3 contains 13 residues. The CDR3 spells CASSLSPGRPQHF. For the CDR3, the DNA is TGTGCCAGCAGCTTGTCGCCCGGTCGGCCCCAGCATTTT.

This clone came up once. V gene TRBV30 combines with J gene TRBJ2-5; TRBD1 might be the D (6 bases). The DNA end lines up better with TRBJ2-7; the J call may be wrong. There are 12 residues in the CDR3. CDR1 is GTSNPN, CDR2 SVGIG, per germline (reference sequence). The CDR3 nucleotides read TGTGCCTGGAATGAGGGGGACTACGAGCAGTACTTC. Translating it yields CAWNEGDYEQYF.